This TCR beta chain derives from a study of Graves' ophthalmopathy and Graves' hyperthyroidism. Whole-study results and caveats: Distinction of ophthalmopathy from stable hyperthyroidism by a 13-signature model reached approximately 90% sensitivity and about 80% specificity. At 65% to 71% sensitivity and roughly 72% specificity, the model predicted progression of the ophthalmopathy.

In the case of this clonotype: What it binds is unknown.

The study excluded patients with other autoimmune diseases, uncontrolled infections, pregnancy or lactation. Orbital computed tomography, thyroid ultrasound, TRAb, serum thyroxine and clinical symptoms formed the basis of diagnosis. Amplification from RNA transcripts yielded the TCR beta CDR3 regions. HTBI primers were employed in first-round RT-PCR, then a second-round multiplex PCR followed. TCRdb processed the multiplex PCR reads anew with MiXCR; each CDR3 protein has one entry. The sample has 1 million to 1.3 million distinct CDR3 sequences, 35% to 45% seen once; the top ten hold over 8.5%. Trimming took off 4 bases at V and 3 bases at J, with 7 bases between the two ends. The CDR3 extends over 12 amino acids. CDR1 is ENHRY and CDR2 is SYGVKD in the germline V gene.

This receptor was taken from an adult man with Graves' hyperthyroidism. The chain employs TRBV10-3 and TRBJ2-7, with D tentatively TRBD1 (5 bases). The specimen was peripheral blood or thyroid tissue (not recorded which). The CDR3 sequence is CAISGRDYEQYF. The CDR3 nucleotides are TGTGCCATCAGTGGCAGGGACTACGAGCAGTACTTC.